This T cell receptor beta chain was identified during a study of T-cell reconstitution after alpha-beta-depleted transplantation in children. Researchers prepared the TCRbeta library using unique molecular identifiers, the study reports. Each CDR3 protein is one row after TCRdb ran MiXCR on the PCR reads. The table lists approximately 290,000 distinct CDR3 sequences, roughly 10% of them singletons, with around 20% in the top ten. This clonotype showed up many times. What it binds is not known. Study-level results: For some patients, TCRbeta diversity was high at day 60 because of recipient T cells and thymic progenitors that survived.

Specimen: peripheral blood, collected 180 days after TCRalphabeta/CD19-depleted stem cell transplant. The receptor was derived from a male patient aged 2-9 years who had a stem cell transplant for chronic granulomatous disease, so the T cells may come from the graft donor.

Written as DNA, the CDR3 is TGCAGTGCTAGTACGGAGATAGGGGGCAATCAGCCCCAGCATTTT. Amino acids: CSASTEIGGNQPQHF. V and J are TRBV20-1 and TRBJ1-5; TRBD1 is a possible D gene (5 bases). There are 15 residues in the CDR3. V was cut by 3 bases and J by 2 bases, with 14 bases left in between. Germline V lookup: CDR1 DFQATT, CDR2 SNEGSKA (reference sequence).